The T cell receptor (beta chain) under discussion was sequenced for a study of blood T cell repertoires in COVID-19. Background on the study: Material from acute and convalescent COVID-19 was sourced from the United States, Italy and Spain.

CDR1 is SEHNR, CDR2 FQNEAQ, per germline (reference sequence). This CDR3 has 12 amino acids. Trimming pared 4 bases from V and 7 bases from J, leaving 10 bases between. Enrolled during active infection, Seattle patients were then followed longitudinally. Authors' analysis steps: Quantification of nucleated cells was approximated via reference gene primer amplification. Method: immunoSEQ multiplex PCR; TCRdb's copy keeps in-frame clones and lacks some. The DNA gave D and trimming, while V, J and clone size come from that table. The table shows about 250,000 clones, with around 91% occurring only once. This clone was observed once.

The source is a woman in her fifties or sixties with COVID-19, enrolled during active disease. The rearrangement joins TRBV7-9 to TRBJ1-1; the D gene is possibly TRBD1 (6 bases). The source material was peripheral blood. In DNA, the CDR3 is TGTGCCAGCAGCTCCCAGGGGAGTGAAGCTTTCTTT. Translating it yields CASSSQGSEAFF.